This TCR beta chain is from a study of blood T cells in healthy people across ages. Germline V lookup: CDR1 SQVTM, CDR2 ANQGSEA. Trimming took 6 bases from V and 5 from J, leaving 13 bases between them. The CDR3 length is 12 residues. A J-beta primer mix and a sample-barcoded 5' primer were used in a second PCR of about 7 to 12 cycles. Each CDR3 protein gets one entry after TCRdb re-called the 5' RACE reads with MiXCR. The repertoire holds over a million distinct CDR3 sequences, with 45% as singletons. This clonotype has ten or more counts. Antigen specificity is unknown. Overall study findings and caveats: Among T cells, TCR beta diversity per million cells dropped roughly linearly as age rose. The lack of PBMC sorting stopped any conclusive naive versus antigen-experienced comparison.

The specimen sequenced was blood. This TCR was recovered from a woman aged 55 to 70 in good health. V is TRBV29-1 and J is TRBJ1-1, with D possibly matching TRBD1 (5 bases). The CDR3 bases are TGCAGCGTGAGAAGGGGCAAGACTGAAGCTTTCTTT. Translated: CSVRRGKTEAFF.